This TCR beta chain emerged from a study of blood T cell repertoires in COVID-19. For the study at large: PBMCs, B-cell-depleted T cells, or T cells were the source of the cDNA or gDNA that made up the material.

The germline CDR1 and CDR2 sequences are SNHLY and FYNNEI. The CDR3 has 14 amino acids. V trimming: 11 bases; J trimming: 6 bases; junction bases outside the gene matches: 13. In its sample, this clone was seen a few times. In the source study's methods: Reference gene primer amplification in the assay estimated nucleated cell counts. Clones were sequenced by immunoSEQ multiplex PCR, and TCRdb holds only the in-frame ones, with some missing. The V and J calls and clone size were taken over from that table, and D and trimming were inferred from the DNA. Of tens of thousands of clones listed, around 90% are singletons.

The V call is TRBV2, the J call TRBJ1-2; the match to TRBD1 covers 9 bases. What was sequenced was peripheral blood. This TCR was sampled from a human donor with active COVID-19. The donor label of this sample is uncertain. CDR3 sequence (DNA): TGTGCCCTTCTCAGGGACAGGGCTAATCATGGCTACACCTTC. This sequence encodes CALLRDRANHGYTF. Full variable domain (outside the CDR3, taken from reference TRBV2 and TRBJ1-2): EPEVTQTPSHQVTQMGQEVILRCVPISNHLYFYWYRQILGQKVEFLVSFYNNEISEKSEIFDDQFSVERPDGSNFTLKIRSTKLEDSAMYFCALLRDRANHGYTFGSGTRLTVV.